The 31 T cell receptor beta chains in this list originate from one sample, sequenced in a study of T cells after yellow fever vaccination. TCRdb re-derived calls from the 5' RACE reads in MiXCR, one entry per CDR3 protein. Seen here are 400,000 or so distinct CDR3 sequences, around 20% observed once, and the top ten hold roughly a sixth. The input for sequencing was PBMCs, taken before the yellow fever booster vaccination. These receptors originate from a man younger than 35 who received the YFV17D yellow fever vaccine.

The sample holds a few counts of this clonotype. The V gene is TRBV12-3 or TRBV12-4, the J gene TRBJ1-5; D gene uncertain. V lost 3 bases to trimming and J lost 4 bases, with 7 bases between them. This CDR3 comprises 13 residues. The CDR3: CASSLFKNQPQHF. The CDR3 coding sequence is TGTGCCAGCAGTTTGTTCAAAAATCAGCCCCAGCATTTT.

This clonotype was picked up a small number of times. The rearrangement joins TRBV15 to TRBJ1-3; the D is unclear. The CDR3 covers 15 residues. Per germline, CDR1 LNHNV and CDR2 YYDKDF (reference sequence). V lost 1 base to trimming and J lost 2 bases, with 9 bases between them. CDR3 sequence: CATSRAAAAGNTIYF. The CDR3 nucleotides are TGTGCCACCAGCAGAGCCGCGGCAGCTGGAAACACCATATATTTT.

This clonotype was picked up many times. J is TRBJ2-1 and V is TRBV6-6; 11 positions match TRBD2. J gave up 4 bases and V 4 bases, and 6 bases lay outside the gene matches. Germline-derived CDR1 and CDR2 are MNHNY and SVGAGI (reference sequence). The CDR3 contains 16 residues. CDR3 loop: CASSLAGGLRYNEQFF. The CDR3 nucleotides are TGTGCCAGCAGTTTAGCGGGGGGGCTGAGGTACAATGAGCAGTTCTTC.

This clonotype showed up many times. V gene TRBV10-3 combines with J gene TRBJ2-3; 10 nucleotides align to TRBD1. Germline values: CDR1 ENHRY, CDR2 SYGVKD. Trimming took 8 bases from V and 5 from J; bases not matched to a gene: 4. This CDR3 contains 13 residues. The CDR3 coding sequence is TGTGCCATCGGGACAGGGGAATTAGATACGCAGTATTTT. The encoded protein is CAIGTGELDTQYF.

The rearrangement uses TRBV4-1 and TRBJ2-7; D is unclear. This CDR3 comprises 15 residues. Germline V CDR1 and CDR2: MGHRA, YSYEKL. V was trimmed by 3 bases and J by 0 bases, leaving 12 bases between them. CDR3 sequence: CASSQEITVSYEQYF. CDR3 coding DNA: TGCGCCAGCAGCCAGGAAATAACAGTCTCCTACGAGCAGTACTTC.

The sample holds a few counts of this clonotype. The chain is built from TRBV4-3 and TRBJ1-2; a weak D match, TRBD1 (6 bases). The CDR3 contains 17 residues. The germline V gene encodes CDR1 LGHNA and CDR2 YSLEER. With 0 bases removed from V and 5 bases from J, the gap between germline ends came to 19 bases. The CDR3 here is CASSQDPGVEGVYGYTF. CDR3 DNA sequence: TGCGCCAGCAGCCAAGATCCTGGGGTCGAGGGGGTTTATGGCTACACCTTC.

Only one count was recorded for this clonotype. V is TRBV7-2 and J is TRBJ1-5, with D uncertain. This CDR3 spans 12 amino acids. Trimming left V 1 base short and J 7 bases short, with 5 bases between. Germline assignment: CDR1 SGHTA and CDR2 FQGNSA. The CDR3 is CASSLDQQPQHF. CDR3 DNA sequence: TGTGCCAGCAGCTTAGATCAACAGCCCCAGCATTTT.

The chain employs TRBV19 and TRBJ2-3; 7 nucleotides agree with TRBD1. Germline lookup yields CDR1 LNHDA and CDR2 SQIVND (reference sequence). The CDR3 has 14 amino acids. The J segment lost 6 bases and the V segment lost 11 bases, leaving 14 bases of the junction unmatched. DNA for the CDR3: TGTGCCGACCCTTTACAGGGGTATGTGGATACGCAGTATTTT. Protein product: CADPLQGYVDTQYF.

This sequence joins TRBV28 and TRBJ2-7; 7 bases are shared with TRBD2. The germline gives CDR1 MDHEN, CDR2 SYDVKM. V lost 6 bases, J lost 7 bases, and 6 bases stayed unmatched. The CDR3 length is 12 residues. CDR3 nucleotide sequence: TGTGCCAGCAGCCGCATCGGGGGGGAGCAGTACGTC. Encoded protein: CASSRIGGEQYV.

The table lists this clonotype with a few counts. The rearrangement links TRBV4-3 to TRBJ1-5, with a tentative D call TRBD1 (6 bases). Trimming removed 1 base at V and 2 bases at J, with 18 bases between. The CDR3 is made up of 18 amino acids. Per the germline V gene, CDR1 is LGHNA and CDR2 is YSLEER. The DNA for the CDR3 is TGCGCCAGCAGCCAAGGTATCCTGCTCAGGGGAGGCAATCAGCCCCAGCATTTT. Residues: CASSQGILLRGGNQPQHF.

This sequence joins TRBV5-1 and TRBJ2-2; D uncertain. Germline lookup yields CDR1 SGHRS and CDR2 YFSETQ. V lost 0 bases to trimming and J lost 1 base, with 4 bases between them. This CDR3 spans 14 amino acids. The CDR3, as DNA: TGCGCCAGCAGCTTGGACATGAACACCGGGGAGCTGTTTTTT. Amino acid sequence: CASSLDMNTGELFF.

In the case of this clonotype: The junction differs from germline at one of its ends, possibly a read error. The rearrangement links TRBV7-7 to TRBJ1-5; D is uncertain. The CDR3 contains 13 residues. Germline CDR1 and CDR2: SSHAT and FNYEAQ (reference sequence). The CDR3 region is CASSPLSLQPQHF. The CDR3 DNA follows: TGTGCTAGCAGCCCCCTGTCTCTACAGCCCCAGCATTTT. Filled out from reference TRBV7-7 and TRBJ1-5, the complete variable domain reads GAGVSQSPRYKVTKRGQDVTLRCDPISSHATLYWYQQALGQGPEFLTYFNYEAQPDKSGLPSDRFSAERPEGSISTLTIQRTEQRDSAMYRCASSPLSLQPQHFGDGTRLSIL.

The sample holds a few counts of this clonotype. The CDR3 DNA sequence: TGCGCCAGCAGCCAAGACTTTGGGACTAGTCCAGATACGCAGTATTTT. The encoded protein is CASSQDFGTSPDTQYF. The chain employs TRBV4-3 and TRBJ2-3; 8 bases line up with TRBD2. This CDR3 has 16 residues. Germline-derived CDR1 and CDR2 are LGHNA and YSLEER. The trim removed 0 bases at V and 4 bases at J, leaving 6 bases unmatched.

This chain uses TRBV5-4 with TRBJ2-5, with 11 bases aligning to TRBD2. V lost 4 bases to trimming and J lost 9 bases; unmatched junction nucleotides: 11. The CDR3 consists of 15 residues. Germline values: CDR1 SGHNT, CDR2 YYREEE (reference sequence). CDR3 residues: CASSAGLAAPPAQYF. CDR3 DNA: TGTGCCAGCAGCGCGGGACTAGCGGCCCCCCCGGCCCAGTACTTC.

This clonotype has ten or more counts. CDR3 protein: CASSRRLDEGQYF. DNA for the CDR3: TGTGCCAGCAGTCGCAGACTTGATGAGGGCCAGTACTTC. The chain combines TRBV7-9 with TRBJ2-5; maybe TRBD2 (5 bases). The CDR3 consists of 13 residues. V lost 6 bases to trimming and J lost 10 bases, with 18 bases between them. CDR1 and CDR2 (germline): SEHNR, FQNEAQ (reference sequence). Supplemented by reference TRBV7-9 and TRBJ2-5, the full variable domain reads DTGVSQNPRHKITKRGQNVTFRCDPISEHNRLYWYRQTLGQGPEFLTYFQNEAQLEKSRLLSDRFSAERPKGSFSTLEIQRTEQGDSAMYLCASSRRLDEGQYFGPGTRLLVL.

The chain couples TRBV12-3 or TRBV12-4 to TRBJ2-3; TRBD1 or TRBD2 may be the D gene (6 bases each). The CDR3 loop spans 16 amino acids. Trimming stripped 5 bases from V and 2 bases from J, with 17 bases between. Written as DNA, the CDR3 is TGTGCCAGCAGTCCCGCAGGGGCGGGGCTCACAGATACGCAGTATTTT. Its protein is CASSPAGAGLTDTQYF.

This clonotype was found a few times. V usage is TRBV4-1 and J usage is TRBJ2-5; D ambiguous. V was shortened by 0 bases and J by 0 bases, with 11 bases between the two germline ends. CDR1 is MGHRA, CDR2 YSYEKL, per germline. The CDR3 loop spans 16 amino acids. The CDR3 nucleotides read TGCGCCAGCAGCCAAGAAGGGTGGCCGAACCAAGAGACCCAGTACTTC. This codes for CASSQEGWPNQETQYF.

The chain has TRBV5-1 and TRBJ1-6; 9 nucleotides match TRBD1. The length of the CDR3 is 15 residues. The germline V gene has CDR1 SGHRS and CDR2 YFSETQ. Unmatched junction bases numbered 6, after V lost 2 bases and J lost 9 bases. The CDR3 DNA sequence: TGCGCCAGCAGCTTATCGGGACAGGGTCGTTCACCCCTCCACTTT. Amino acid sequence: CASSLSGQGRSPLHF.

V gene TRBV4-3 combines with J gene TRBJ1-1; no clear D gene. This CDR3 region has 14 residues. V gave up 4 bases and J gave up 8 bases, with 17 bases separating them. Germline V gene data show CDR1 as LGHNA and CDR2 as YSLEER. The DNA for the CDR3 is TGCGCCAGCAGCCGAGTAATCTCACAGAGAGAAGCTTTCTTT. Translated: CASSRVISQREAFF.

This clonotype was picked up a small number of times. The chain is built from TRBV10-3 and TRBJ2-7; D possibly corresponds to TRBD2 (6 bases). V was trimmed by 8 bases and J by 5 bases, leaving 16 bases between them. CDR3 length: 13 residues. Per germline, CDR1 ENHRY and CDR2 SYGVKD. CDR3 in amino acids: CAIARRVGDEQYV. For the CDR3, the DNA is TGTGCCATCGCCCGGAGGGTTGGCGACGAGCAGTACGTC.

The J gene is TRBJ2-1, the V gene TRBV20-1; D might be TRBD1 or TRBD2, each matching 5 bases. This CDR3 contains 14 residues. The V and J ends lost 6 bases and 0 bases respectively, with 12 bases between them. Germline values: CDR1 DFQATT, CDR2 SNEGSKA (reference sequence). As DNA, the CDR3 is TGCAGTGCAAGGGGACCGAGCTCCTACAATGAGCAGTTCTTC. Encoded protein: CSARGPSSYNEQFF.

The CDR3 loop reads CASSLVGVASPPLNYGYTF. In nucleotides, the CDR3 is TGTGCCAGCAGCTTAGTGGGGGTTGCGAGCCCGCCGCTTAACTATGGCTACACCTTC. The rearrangement joins TRBV7-9 to TRBJ1-2; tentative D call: TRBD1 (5 bases). The V gene lost 1 base and the J gene lost 1 base, with 22 bases spanning the gap. The germline CDR1 and CDR2 sequences are SEHNR and FQNEAQ (reference sequence). CDR3 length equals 19 residues.

The rearrangement links TRBV28 to TRBJ1-2; 11 nucleotides agree with TRBD1. Unmatched junction bases numbered 4, after V lost 7 bases and J lost 6 bases. CDR1 and CDR2 from the germline V gene are MDHEN and SYDVKM. This CDR3 spans 13 amino acids. CDR3 nucleotide sequence: TGTGCCAGCACCTGGACAGGGGGCGATGGCTACACCTTC. Amino acids: CASTWTGGDGYTF.

The chain couples TRBV7-9 to TRBJ1-2, with TRBD1 matching 7 bases. Germline values: CDR1 SEHNR, CDR2 FQNEAQ (reference sequence). With V trimmed by 4 bases and J by 8 bases, 7 bases remained unmatched. The CDR3 contains 13 residues. CDR3 sequence: CASSWGTGVGYTF. The CDR3 bases are TGTGCCAGCAGCTGGGGTACAGGGGTCGGCTACACCTTC.

This clonotype has more than one count but fewer than ten. This rearrangement joins TRBV5-1 to TRBJ2-1; no reliable D call. Germline CDR1 reads SGHRS; CDR2 reads YFSETQ. V shed 3 bases and J shed 10 bases, with 11 bases lying between them. The CDR3 is 12 amino acids. CDR3 bases: TGCGCCAGCAGCTCAGACACCAGGGAGCAGTTCTTC. Its protein product is CASSSDTREQFF.

The chain employs TRBV7-9 and TRBJ1-1; 10 bases map to TRBD1. Unmatched junction bases numbered 7, after V lost 4 bases and J lost 5 bases. CDR3 length: 15 amino acids. Germline V gene lookup returns CDR1 SEHNR and CDR2 FQNEAQ (reference sequence). The CDR3 bases are TGTGCCAGCAGCTCGGACAGGGGGGGGAGGACTGAAGCTTTCTTT. It encodes CASSSDRGGRTEAFF.

This clonotype was found a few times. The CDR3 nucleotides are TGTGCCAGCAGCTTAGCTTTGGGACAGCGTCTTTTCTCCTACGAGCAGTACTTC. Translation: CASSLALGQRLFSYEQYF. The genes are TRBV7-2 and TRBJ2-7, with 7 bases fitting TRBD1. The CDR3 consists of 18 residues. V was pared by 0 bases and J by 0 bases, with 11 bases of the junction left unmatched. Germline assignment: CDR1 SGHTA and CDR2 FQGNSA.

There are a few counts of this clonotype. This chain joins TRBV4-3 and TRBJ2-7, with 8 bases lining up with TRBD2. The CDR3 contains 19 residues. The V segment lost 3 bases and the J segment 3 bases; nucleotides outside the gene matches: 19. Germline assignment: CDR1 LGHNA and CDR2 YSLEER. The chain's CDR3 is CASSHGQGGEAGGNYEQYV. The CDR3 bases are TGCGCCAGCAGCCACGGTCAGGGAGGTGAGGCGGGGGGCAACTACGAGCAGTACGTC.

This clonotype was found many times. This chain connects TRBV4-1 to TRBJ1-6; D is unresolved. Germline V gives CDR1 MGHRA, CDR2 YSYEKL. This CDR3 contains 15 residues. Trimming removed 4 bases at V and 6 bases at J, with 13 bases between. The CDR3 nucleotides are TGCGCCAGCAGCCCCCTCGTGGCAGCTAATTCACCCCTCCACTTT. Protein product: CASSPLVAANSPLHF.

The sample holds a few counts of this clonotype. This chain uses TRBV4-2 with TRBJ1-5; the D is unclear. V gave up 4 bases and J gave up 5 bases, with 9 bases separating them. Germline V gene sequence: CDR1 LGHNA, CDR2 YNFKEQ. This CDR3 spans 13 amino acids. The CDR3 loop reads CASSPSPYQPQHF. CDR3 DNA: TGTGCCAGCAGCCCCAGCCCCTATCAGCCCCAGCATTTT.

This clonotype was observed a few times. The chain uses TRBV6-4 and TRBJ2-1; 7 nucleotides align to TRBD1. This CDR3 has 15 amino acids. V was clipped by 0 bases and J by 6 bases; unmatched bases: 5. The germline CDR1 and CDR2 sequences are MRHNA and SNTAGT. The CDR3 nucleotides are TGTGCCAGCAGTGACTCGATGGCAGGGGGCAATGAGCAGTTCTTC. The encoded protein is CASSDSMAGGNEQFF.